A single sample is the source of the 24 T cell receptor beta chains below, sequenced in a study of OX40 agonist ivuxolimab in advanced cancers. This table comes from immunoSEQ multiplex PCR, and its TCRdb copy is limited to in-frame clones, with some not included. Of over 65,000 clones listed, approximately 92% are singletons. The starting material was CD4+ or CD8+ T cells sorted from blood, obtained in a trial of the OX40 agonist ivuxolimab. These receptor sequences come from an adult with an advanced solid tumor such as melanoma, head and neck, liver or kidney cancer.

The rearrangement uses TRBV5-5 and TRBJ1-2, with 9 bases matching TRBD1. Germline V gives CDR1 SGHKS, CDR2 YYEKEE (reference sequence). The CDR3 is made up of 15 amino acids. Trimming removed 0 bases from V and 4 bases from J; junction bases left unmatched: 4. CDR3 amino acids: CASSLGGQGLYGYTF. CDR3 bases: TGTGCCAGCAGCTTGGGGGGACAGGGACTCTATGGCTACACCTTC. The full variable domain, with the rest looked up from reference TRBV5-5 and TRBJ1-2, is DAGVTQSPTHLIKTRGQQVTLRCSPISGHKSVSWYQQVLGQGPQFIFQYYEKEERGRGNFPDRFSARQFPNYSSELNVNALLLGDSALYLCASSLGGQGLYGYTFGSGTRLTVV.

The gene calls are TRBV28 and TRBJ1-5; the D gene is possibly TRBD1 (5 bases). Trimming cost V 7 bases and J 3 bases, with 22 bases left between them. Germline assignment: CDR1 MDHEN and CDR2 SYDVKM. The CDR3 is 17 amino acids. The CDR3 sequence: CASTFLLGQPSNQPQHF. DNA of the CDR3: TGTGCCAGCACCTTCCTATTGGGGCAGCCCTCCAATCAGCCCCAGCATTTT.

The chain links TRBV7-9 to TRBJ1-3; maybe TRBD1 (6 bases). This CDR3 is built from 13 residues. Trimming pared 7 bases from V and 3 bases from J, leaving 10 bases between. Per germline, CDR1 SEHNR and CDR2 FQNEAQ (reference sequence). The CDR3 sequence is CASKAGVGNTIYF. As DNA, the CDR3 is TGTGCCAGCAAGGCAGGGGTTGGAAACACCATATATTTT.

Here the CDR3 DNA reads TGTGCCAGCAGTGCACAGGGGGAACGAAACATTCAGTACTTC. Protein product: CASSAQGERNIQYF. J is TRBJ2-4 and V is TRBV6-5, with TRBD1 identical over 8 bases. The CDR3 sequence is 14 residues long. The J segment lost 6 bases and the V segment lost 5 bases, leaving 6 bases of the junction unmatched. CDR1 MNHEY and CDR2 SVGAGI come from the germline V gene.

The V gene is TRBV5-1, the J gene TRBJ2-7; tentatively, D is TRBD1 (5 bases). Germline lookup yields CDR1 SGHRS and CDR2 YFSETQ. The CDR3 is 15 residues long. The V end lost 3 bases, the J end lost 3 bases, and 16 bases lay between the germline ends. The CDR3 reads CASSSRSTVDYEQYF. CDR3 coding DNA: TGCGCCAGCAGCTCCAGGTCGACAGTGGACTACGAGCAGTACTTC.

As for this clone: An end of the junction differs from the germline gene, which may be a read error. This rearrangement joins TRBV7-8 to TRBJ1-5, with TRBD1 matching over 8 bases. The germline CDR1 and CDR2 sequences are SGHVS and FQNEAQ. The length of the CDR3 is 12 residues. As DNA, the CDR3 is TGTGCCAGCAGCTTTGCAGGGGGCCCAGGCTTTTTT. Translating gives CASSFAGGPGFF.

This clone was observed a single time. The DNA for the CDR3 is TGTGCCTGTTCCGGGGCCTCTTTTAGCACCGGGGAGCTGTTTTTT. It is translated as CACSGASFSTGELFF. The chain employs TRBV30 and TRBJ2-2; D tentatively fits TRBD1 or TRBD2 (5 bases each). Germline-derived CDR1 and CDR2 are GTSNPN and SVGIG (reference sequence). The CDR3 covers 15 residues. V lost 6 bases, J lost 4 bases, and 18 bases lay in between.

Only one count was recorded for this clone. J is TRBJ2-5 and V is TRBV6-6; D is uncertain. Germline values: CDR1 MNHNY, CDR2 SVGAGI (reference sequence). The ends were cut back, 5 bases at V and 4 bases at J, with 8 bases in the middle. This CDR3 is 12 amino acids long. The CDR3 here is CASSRSTETQYF. The CDR3 region has the DNA TGTGCCAGCAGTCGATCAACAGAGACCCAGTACTTC.

The genes are TRBV7-6 and TRBJ2-7; D call uncertain. The CDR3 has 15 amino acids. Per the germline V gene, CDR1 is SGHVS and CDR2 is FNYEAQ. The V and J ends lost 4 bases and 3 bases respectively, with 16 bases between them. CDR3 in DNA: TGTGCCAGCAGCTCCCTCCCTCATGAGAACTACGAGCAGTACTTC. Translated: CASSSLPHENYEQYF.

DNA of the CDR3: TGTGCCAGCAGCCAGGGGGGCAGCACAGATACGCAGTATTTT. It yields the protein CASSQGGSTDTQYF. The J gene is TRBJ2-3, the V gene TRBV7-6, with TRBD1 as a possible D gene (7 bases). The V gene lost 5 bases and the J gene lost 0 bases, with 9 bases spanning the gap. CDR1 and CDR2 (germline): SGHVS, FNYEAQ. The CDR3 totals 14 residues.

DNA for the CDR3: TGTGCAAGTCGCTTAGAGGGGCCCCGACTGGGAACCGAAGAGACCCAGTACTTC. Protein sequence: CASRLEGPRLGTEETQYF. The chain has TRBV12-2 and TRBJ2-5; the D segment call TRBD1 is taken from the table without a DNA check. TRBV12-2 is classified as a pseudogene. CDR3 length: 18 residues.

The rearrangement uses TRBV7-6 and TRBJ1-3; D perhaps matches TRBD1 (6 bases). This CDR3 spans 16 amino acids. CDR1 SGHVS and CDR2 FNYEAQ come from the germline V gene. Between the trimmed V and J ends, which lost 5 bases and 0 bases, there was a span of 14 bases. CDR3 in DNA: TGTGCCAGCAGCGATGGACAGCCGAACTCTGGAAACACCATATATTTT. It specifies CASSDGQPNSGNTIYF. Combining the CDR3 with reference TRBV7-6 and TRBJ1-3 gives the whole variable domain GAGVSQSPRYKVTKRGQDVALRCDPISGHVSLYWYRQALGQGPEFLTYFNYEAQQDKSGLPNDRFSAERPEGSISTLTIQRTEQRDSAMYRCASSDGQPNSGNTIYFGEGSWLTVV.

This clone appeared a single time. The chain uses TRBV5-1 and TRBJ1-2; maybe TRBD1 (6 bases). Per the germline V gene, CDR1 is SGHRS and CDR2 is YFSETQ. The length of the CDR3 is 15 residues. The V end lost 6 bases, the J end lost 3 bases, and 18 bases lay between the germline ends. The CDR3 coding sequence is TGCGCCAGCACAACCGGGGCAGGGGCGTACTATGGCTACACCTTC. Amino acid sequence: CASTTGAGAYYGYTF.

This rearrangement joins TRBV5-1 to TRBJ2-7; 7 positions match TRBD1. CDR1 SGHRS and CDR2 YFSETQ come from the germline V gene. V shed 4 bases and J 6 bases; nucleotides not matched to a gene: 7. The CDR3 totals 13 residues. This CDR3 reads CASSQETGLEQYF. CDR3 nucleotide sequence: TGCGCCAGCAGCCAAGAGACAGGGCTCGAGCAGTACTTC.

The rearrangement links TRBV21-1 to TRBJ2-7; no DNA check was done on the table's D call, TRBD2. TRBV21-1 is marked as a pseudogene. The CDR3 extends over 11 amino acids. CDR3 region: CASSKESEQYF. The CDR3 DNA sequence: TGTGCCAGCAGCAAAGAGAGCGAGCAGTACTTC.

This clone appeared once. The chain employs TRBV6-1 and TRBJ2-6; D remains ambiguous. Germline V gene data show CDR1 as MNHNS and CDR2 as SASEGT. This CDR3 comprises 13 residues. V lost 8 bases, J lost 0 bases, and 5 bases lay in between. The CDR3 region is CASPSSGANVLTF. DNA for the CDR3: TGTGCCAGCCCTAGCTCTGGGGCCAACGTCCTGACTTTC.

The J gene is TRBJ2-6, the V gene TRBV4-1; 7 nucleotides match TRBD1. The CDR3 is 18 residues long. The germline V gene has CDR1 MGHRA and CDR2 YSYEKL. V lost 0 bases, J lost 0 bases, and 5 bases stayed unmatched. CDR3 sequence: CASSQDRDSHSGANVLTF. CDR3 bases: TGCGCCAGCAGCCAAGATAGGGACAGTCACTCTGGGGCCAACGTCCTGACTTTC.

The chain carries TRBV5-1 and TRBJ2-1, with TRBD2 identical over 13 bases. Germline V CDR1 and CDR2: SGHRS, YFSETQ. The CDR3 spans 16 residues. The J segment lost 6 bases and the V segment lost 4 bases, leaving 7 bases of the junction unmatched. CDR3 protein: CASSRTSGSSFNEQFF. As DNA, the CDR3 is TGCGCCAGCAGCAGGACTAGCGGGAGTAGTTTCAATGAGCAGTTCTTC.

This clone appeared once. The chain recombines TRBV9 with TRBJ2-7, with TRBD1 matching over 9 bases. From germline, CDR1 is SGDLS and CDR2 YYNGEE. Unmatched junction bases numbered 11, after V lost 4 bases and J lost 6 bases. The length of the CDR3 is 15 residues. CDR3 nucleotide sequence: TGTGCCAGCAGCCCGGGACAGGGTACTGTACTCGAGCAGTACTTC. Its translation is CASSPGQGTVLEQYF.

This rearrangement joins TRBV5-1 to TRBJ2-3, with no clear D. Germline CDR1 is SGHRS and CDR2 is YFSETQ. V shed 4 bases and J shed 0 bases, with 6 bases lying between them. This CDR3 region has 13 residues. CDR3 sequence (DNA): TGCGCCAGCAGCCGAGCTAGCACAGATACGCAGTATTTT. It is translated as CASSRASTDTQYF.

This sequence joins TRBV28 and TRBJ1-2; D is perhaps TRBD1 (6 bases). The V gene lost 3 bases and the J gene lost 2 bases, with 13 bases spanning the gap. The CDR3 runs 15 residues. Germline CDR1 is MDHEN and CDR2 is SYDVKM. CDR3 region: CASSFGAQGNYGYTF. CDR3 coding DNA: TGTGCCAGCAGTTTCGGAGCACAGGGAAACTATGGCTACACCTTC.

This clone was counted between two and nine times. Other nucleotide sequences in the sample specify the same CDR3. This rearrangement joins TRBV7-2 to TRBJ1-5; no clear D gene. The germline V gene encodes CDR1 SGHTA and CDR2 FQGNSA. The CDR3 has 13 residues. The V end lost 5 bases, the J end lost 0 bases, and 5 bases lay between the germline ends. For the CDR3, the DNA is TGTGCCAGCAGCCTTGATAGCAATCAGCCCCAGCATTTT. Protein product: CASSLDSNQPQHF.

V usage is TRBV5-1 and J usage is TRBJ2-5; maybe TRBD2 (6 bases). The CDR3 runs to 13 residues. Deletions cut 5 bases from V and 5 bases from J, with 13 bases between. Germline lookup yields CDR1 SGHRS and CDR2 YFSETQ. The CDR3, as DNA: TGCGCCAGCAGAAGGGAGGCGGCGGAGACCCAGTACTTC. It encodes CASRREAAETQYF.

A remark on this clone: The sample holds other DNA sequences that translate to the same CDR3. The chain employs TRBV6-5 and TRBJ1-4; the match to TRBD1 covers 7 bases. The CDR3 extends over 12 amino acids. Germline CDR1 MNHEY, CDR2 SVGAGI. With 6 bases clipped from V and 5 bases from J, the junction kept 0 bases outside the gene matches. CDR3: CASRDRNEKLFF. CDR3 bases: TGTGCCAGCAGGGACAGGAATGAAAAACTGTTTTTT.